The 26 T cell receptor beta chains below come from one sample, sequenced in a study of spatial heterogeneity in lung cancer. Whole-study results and caveats: Tracking of tumor mutation counts was seen in expanded intratumoral alpha and beta TCR counts.

From the 5' RACE reads, TCRdb called clonotypes with MiXCR, one entry per CDR3 protein. The table includes 6,000 to 8,000 distinct CDR3 sequences, less than 8.5% detected once. Sample time point: sample taken at primary tumor resection. These TCRs are of unknown antigen specificity. Source: lung tumor tissue, taken at surgery. The receptors here all came from a female donor with early-stage non-small cell lung cancer.

This clonotype was seen many times. In a library made to pick up alpha chains, this beta chain is a stray read with a size that means little. The genes are TRBV18 and TRBJ2-1; D is perhaps TRBD1 or TRBD2 (5 bases each). V lost 1 base to trimming and J lost 6 bases, with 10 bases between them. Germline CDR1 reads KGHSH; CDR2 reads LQKENI. The CDR3 runs 14 residues. The CDR3 is CASSPRDRTNEQFF. In nucleotides, the CDR3 is TGTGCCAGCTCACCACGGGACCGAACCAATGAGCAGTTCTTC.

This clonotype was seen ten or more times. As an off-target read in a library built for alpha chains, this beta chain has a frequency of little significance. The chain is built from TRBV20-1 and TRBJ2-7; D is undetermined. Germline V gene sequence: CDR1 DFQATT, CDR2 SNEGSKA (reference sequence). V lost 5 bases and J 0 bases, leaving 11 bases between the germline ends. This CDR3 is built from 13 residues. Here the CDR3 DNA reads TGCAGTGCTCCCCCCGCTAGCTCCTACGAGCAGTACTTC. Amino acids: CSAPPASSYEQYF.

Turning to this clonotype: The library was built for alpha chains, so this beta chain is an off-target read and its size means little. The gene calls are TRBV2 and TRBJ2-3, with 7 bases lining up with TRBD2. This CDR3 region has 13 residues. CDR1 and CDR2 (germline): SNHLY, FYNNEI. The V segment lost 7 bases and the J segment 2 bases; nucleotides outside the gene matches: 3. DNA for the CDR3: TGTGCCAGCACTAGCGGATTCACAGATACGCAGTATTTT. It encodes CASTSGFTDTQYF.

In this sample, this clonotype turned up a few times. This beta chain is a stray read from a library made for alpha chains; its abundance is not meaningful. The V gene is TRBV5-8, the J gene TRBJ1-4; D not certain. CDR3 length: 14 amino acids. Trimming pared 2 bases from V and 0 bases from J, leaving 5 bases between. The germline gives CDR1 SGHTS, CDR2 YDEGEE. The CDR3 here is CASSFSATNEKLFF. The CDR3 coding sequence is TGTGCCAGCAGCTTCTCTGCAACTAATGAAAAACTGTTTTTT.

By share of the sample, this clonotype is medium-sized. This beta chain is a stray sequence in a library constructed for alpha chains; its clone size is not meaningful. This sequence joins TRBV7-9 and TRBJ2-7, with a possible D match to TRBD2 (6 bases). Germline V gene lookup returns CDR1 SEHNR and CDR2 FQNEAQ (reference sequence). Trimming removed 5 bases from V and 6 bases from J, with 14 bases in between. The CDR3 spans 13 residues. The CDR3 spells CASSHPTSSEQYF. The CDR3 DNA sequence: TGTGCCAGCAGCCACCCGACTAGTTCCGAGCAGTACTTC.

This clonotype was counted ten times or more. The library was prepared for alpha chains; this beta chain is a stray read, so its frequency means little. V and J are TRBV15 and TRBJ2-5; 9 bases are a match to TRBD2. V shed 2 bases and J 5 bases; nucleotides not matched to a gene: 6. CDR3 length equals 15 residues. In germline, CDR1 is LNHNV, CDR2 YYDKDF (reference sequence). The DNA of the CDR3 is TGTGCCACCAGCAGACCGGCGGGGGGGCAGGAGACCCAGTACTTC. It codes for CATSRPAGGQETQYF.

This clonotype appeared many times. This beta chain is an unintended read in a library built for alpha chains; its size means little. V and J are TRBV10-3 and TRBJ2-7, with 8 bases fitting TRBD2. V was clipped by 6 bases and J by 5 bases; unmatched bases: 6. CDR3 length: 13 amino acids. The germline V gene has CDR1 ENHRY and CDR2 SYGVKD. The CDR3 nucleotides are TGTGCCATCAGCCCGGGACTAGACGACGAGCAGTACTTC. The encoded protein is CAISPGLDDEQYF.

This clonotype has a count of ten or more. This beta chain came through as a stray read in a library set up for alpha chains, and its size says little. The chain has TRBV13 and TRBJ1-5; D is unresolved. The length of the CDR3 is 13 residues. V dropped 4 bases and J dropped 4 bases, with 8 bases sitting between them. CDR1 PRHDT and CDR2 FYEKMQ come from the germline V gene (reference sequence). The CDR3 coding sequence is TGTGCCAGCAGCTGGGGAGTGAATCAGCCCCAGCATTTT. Translation: CASSWGVNQPQHF.

This clonotype was seen at least ten times. A read error may produce the germline difference seen at one junction end. Within a library made for alpha chains, this beta chain is off target, and its count is uninformative. The V call is TRBV9, the J call TRBJ2-3; 10 bases align to TRBD1. The CDR3 runs to 15 residues. Per the germline V gene, CDR1 is SGDLS and CDR2 is YYNGEE. For the CDR3, the DNA is TGTGCCAGCAGCTTCCGGGACAGGGGCACCGATACGCAGTATTTT. Its protein is CASSFRDRGTDTQYF.

This clonotype was counted ten times or more. This beta chain is a stray sequence in a library constructed for alpha chains; its clone size is not meaningful. J is TRBJ2-2 and V is TRBV11-1, with 9 bases fitting TRBD1. Germline loops: CDR1 SGHAT, CDR2 FQDESV (reference sequence). The CDR3 is made up of 13 amino acids. V shed 5 bases, J shed 6 bases, and the junction held 1 base outside the gene matches. The CDR3 loop reads CASSGDRAGELFF. The CDR3 DNA reads as TGTGCCAGCAGCGGGGACAGGGCCGGGGAGCTGTTTTTT.

At least ten counts were recorded for this clonotype. A library made for alpha chains picked up this beta chain off target, so its size means little. The J gene is TRBJ1-1, the V gene TRBV12-3 or TRBV12-4; possible D gene TRBD1, 6 bases. The CDR3 extends over 13 amino acids. The V end lost 6 bases, the J end lost 10 bases, and 18 bases lay between the germline ends. For the CDR3, the DNA is TGTGCCAGCAGCATTCGGGGGGCGTCTGGAGCTTTCTTT. Amino acids: CASSIRGASGAFF.

This clonotype was seen repeatedly, ten times or more. For a library built for alpha chains, this beta chain is a stray read; little rests on its size. This chain joins TRBV7-9 and TRBJ2-1, with D hard to call. CDR3 size: 13 residues. V was trimmed by 5 bases and J by 7 bases, leaving 12 bases between them. Germline V lookup: CDR1 SEHNR, CDR2 FQNEAQ (reference sequence). CDR3 residues: CASSPGVRNEQFF. The DNA for the CDR3 is TGTGCCAGCAGCCCAGGAGTGAGGAATGAGCAGTTCTTC. Supplemented by reference TRBV7-9 and TRBJ2-1, the full variable domain reads DTGVSQNPRHKITKRGQNVTFRCDPISEHNRLYWYRQTLGQGPEFLTYFQNEAQLEKSRLLSDRFSAERPKGSFSTLEIQRTEQGDSAMYLCASSPGVRNEQFFGPGTRLTVL.

This clonotype was counted ten times or more. Found in a library prepared for alpha chains, this beta chain is an off-target read, and its abundance has little meaning. The J gene is TRBJ2-5, the V gene TRBV7-3, with D perhaps being TRBD1 or TRBD2 (6 bases each). The germline gives CDR1 SGHTA, CDR2 FQGTGA. Trimming removed 2 bases at V and 5 bases at J, with 18 bases between. This CDR3 is 16 amino acids long. The chain's CDR3 is CASSLSAPGAMETQYF. CDR3 in DNA: TGTGCCAGCAGCTTATCGGCCCCGGGGGCCATGGAGACCCAGTACTTC. Based on the CDR3 plus reference TRBV7-3 and TRBJ2-5, the full variable domain is GAGVSQTPSNKVTEKGKYVELRCDPISGHTALYWYRQSLGQGPEFLIYFQGTGAADDSGLPNDRFFAVRPEGSVSTLKIQRTERGDSAVYLCASSLSAPGAMETQYFGPGTRLLVL.

By sample fraction, this clonotype is medium-sized. In a library made to pick up alpha chains, this beta chain is a stray read with a size that means little. This chain uses TRBV5-1 with TRBJ2-7; 9 nucleotides align to TRBD1. CDR3 length: 14 residues. Trimming cost V 4 bases and J 7 bases; bases outside gene matches: 9. The V gene's germline CDR1 is SGHRS and CDR2 YFSETQ. Here the CDR3 reads CASSPGQGSREQYF. DNA of the CDR3: TGCGCCAGCAGCCCAGGACAGGGGTCGAGGGAGCAGTACTTC.

Note on this clonotype: Relative to the germline gene, one junction end is altered; a read error may explain this. The library was prepared for alpha chains; this beta chain is a stray read, so its frequency means little. V usage is TRBV20-1 and J usage is TRBJ1-1, with 7 bases aligning to TRBD1. The CDR3 is 14 amino acids. Germline V gene sequence: CDR1 DFQATT, CDR2 SNEGSKA (reference sequence). The CDR3 loop reads CSAGDRARFTEAFF. CDR3 DNA: TGCAGTGCTGGAGACAGGGCGCGGTTCACTGAAGCTTTCTTT.

This clonotype was counted at least ten times. This beta chain appears as a stray read in a library generated for alpha chains; its size is not informative. The gene calls are TRBV20-1 and TRBJ2-7; tentative D call: TRBD1 (5 bases). The germline V gene encodes CDR1 DFQATT and CDR2 SNEGSKA (reference sequence). The germline V and J ends were trimmed by 7 bases and 0 bases, with 19 bases remaining between them. This CDR3 is built from 15 residues. CDR3 nucleotides: TGCAGTGGCAAGATGGGTAGTGACAGCTCCTACGAGCAGTACTTC. This translates into CSGKMGSDSSYEQYF.

A note on this clonotype: This beta chain slipped into a library made for alpha chains as a stray read, so its size is not meaningful. This rearrangement joins TRBV5-6 to TRBJ2-2, with no clear D. The germline gives CDR1 SGHDT, CDR2 YYEEEE. This CDR3 has 16 residues. V lost 4 bases, J lost 1 base, and 14 bases lay in between. The CDR3 reads CASSPRRSKNTGELFF. The DNA for the CDR3 is TGTGCCAGCAGCCCAAGACGGTCTAAGAACACCGGGGAGCTGTTTTTT.

In this sample, this clonotype turned up many times. Because this beta chain is a stray read in a library intended to capture alpha chains, its abundance should not be given much weight. The genes are TRBV28 and TRBJ1-2, with D tentatively TRBD1 (6 bases). Between the trimmed V and J ends, which lost 3 bases and 4 bases, there was a span of 12 bases. The CDR3 extends over 14 amino acids. The germline CDR1 and CDR2 sequences are MDHEN and SYDVKM. CDR3 protein: CASSFRGIPYGYTF. The CDR3 region has the DNA TGTGCCAGCAGTTTCAGGGGAATACCCTATGGCTACACCTTC.

Ten or more counts support this clonotype. This beta chain is a stray sequence in a library constructed for alpha chains; its clone size is not meaningful. This chain joins TRBV5-1 and TRBJ1-3; D may be TRBD1 (5 bases). Germline lookup yields CDR1 SGHRS and CDR2 YFSETQ. The CDR3 is 17 amino acids. V lost 4 bases to trimming and J lost 0 bases, with 17 bases between them. In DNA, the CDR3 is TGCGCCAGCAGCACCACCGGGACGGCGGGCTCTGGAAACACCATATATTTT. Its protein product is CASSTTGTAGSGNTIYF.

This clonotype has ten or more counts. This beta chain is a stray read from a library made for alpha chains; its abundance is not meaningful. J is TRBJ2-7 and V is TRBV12-3 or TRBV12-4; 10 nucleotides align to TRBD1. V trimming: 2 bases; J trimming: 5 bases; junction bases outside the gene matches: 9. The CDR3 is 16 amino acids. CDR3 DNA: TGTGCCAGCAGTTTATTGGGCGGGACAGGGGTCCACGAGCAGTACTTC. Protein sequence: CASSLLGGTGVHEQYF.

By proportion, this clonotype is medium-sized (0.01 to 0.1%). This beta chain is a stray read from a library made for alpha chains; its abundance is not meaningful. This chain joins TRBV27 and TRBJ2-2; 7 bases match TRBD1. CDR1 and CDR2 (germline): MNHEY, SMNVEV (reference sequence). V dropped 5 bases and J dropped 4; count of bases not matched to a gene: 7. The CDR3 is 15 residues long. In nucleotides, the CDR3 is TGTGCCAGCAGTCCTCGACAGGGCGGCACCGGGGAGCTGTTTTTT. Translating gives CASSPRQGGTGELFF.

This clonotype was seen repeatedly, ten times or more. Since the library was made to target alpha chains, this beta chain is a stray read and its abundance is not meaningful. The gene calls are TRBV7-9 and TRBJ2-7; 15 positions agree with TRBD2. Germline V CDR1 and CDR2: SEHNR, FQNEAQ (reference sequence). The CDR3 has 19 residues. J gave up 0 bases and V 5 bases, and 11 bases lay outside the gene matches. The CDR3 nucleotides read TGTGCCAGCAGCCAACCCGGGACTAGCGGGAGGTTCAACTCCTACGAGCAGTACTTC. It yields the protein CASSQPGTSGRFNSYEQYF.

The table lists this clonotype with many counts. A library prepared for alpha chains yielded this beta chain as an off-target read; its size is of little meaning. The rearrangement joins TRBV5-1 to TRBJ2-1, with TRBD2 as a possible D gene (6 bases). Germline V gene sequence: CDR1 SGHRS, CDR2 YFSETQ. The V and J ends lost 5 bases and 6 bases respectively, with 18 bases between them. This CDR3 has 15 amino acids. The CDR3 region has the DNA TGCGCCAGCAGGCGGGACTCCCCATTCACCAATGAGCAGTTCTTC. Protein product: CASRRDSPFTNEQFF.

Remarks on this clonotype: This beta chain was picked up by a library intended for alpha chains and is off target, so its count carries little meaning. This chain joins TRBV7-6 and TRBJ2-7; 7 positions agree with TRBD1. Germline CDR1 and CDR2: SGHVS and FNYEAQ. The CDR3 is 14 amino acids. The J segment lost 5 bases and the V segment lost 4 bases, leaving 8 bases of the junction unmatched. The CDR3 here is CASSSPGTVNEQYF. In DNA form, the CDR3 reads TGTGCCAGCAGCTCGCCGGGGACAGTAAACGAGCAGTACTTC.

A word on this clonotype: This beta chain slipped into a library made for alpha chains as a stray read, so its size is not meaningful. The chain uses TRBV10-3 and TRBJ2-1; D perhaps matches TRBD2 (6 bases). Germline lookup yields CDR1 ENHRY and CDR2 SYGVKD. The V end lost 0 bases, the J end lost 3 bases, and 15 bases lay between the germline ends. The length of the CDR3 is 17 residues. The CDR3 DNA is TGTGCCATCAGTGAGTCATCCCCGGGACTCCTCTACAATGAGCAGTTCTTC. It specifies CAISESSPGLLYNEQFF.

This clonotype has just a few counts. This beta chain turned up in a library designed for alpha chains; as an off-target read, its abundance says little. The rearrangement links TRBV5-1 to TRBJ1-5; D perhaps matches TRBD1 (5 bases). The CDR3 has 19 residues. Germline assignment: CDR1 SGHRS and CDR2 YFSETQ. V shed 0 bases and J shed 1 base, with 20 bases lying between them. CDR3 in DNA: TGCGCCAGCAGCTTGGACGGAGGGGATCTTCTATCCAGCAATCAGCCCCAGCATTTT. It yields the protein CASSLDGGDLLSSNQPQHF.